This T cell receptor (beta chain) was captured by sequencing in a study of pediatric ulcerative colitis. Study outcomes and limitations: This repertoire reflects total lymphocytes rather than subpopulations like regulatory T cells.

Rectal tissue came from one to two pinch biopsies taken at colonoscopy. This CDR3 region has 12 residues. Germline CDR1 is MRHNA and CDR2 is SNTAGT. With 2 bases removed from V and 10 bases from J, the gap between germline ends came to 6 bases. The sample holds a few counts of this clone. The antigen remains unidentified. TCRdb keeps only in-frame clones here, not all; method: immunoSEQ multiplex PCR. The profile shows 30,000 to 45,000 clones, around 73% of them singletons. This sequence was found in a boy between 10 and 17 years old with moderate ulcerative colitis. The rearrangement joins TRBV6-4 to TRBJ1-6; D gene unclear. The specimen sequenced was gut tissue. The DNA for the CDR3 is TGTGCCAGCAGTGACGCGTCGTCACCCCTCCACTTT. It specifies CASSDASSPLHF.